The 11 T cell receptor beta chains below all came from one sample that was sequenced in a study of T cell clonotyping in hematopoietic cell transplantation. Profiling relied on immunoSEQ multiplex PCR, and the TCRdb table lists in-frame clones only, not all of them. The profile shows around 12,000 clones, about 91% of them singletons. Sequencing input: peripheral blood mononuclear cells. The origin of the receptors is a woman between 45 and 65 years old in good health. Some clones in this sample may be carry-over from other donors' samples.

This clone appeared a single time. The chain links TRBV5-6 to TRBJ2-7, with unresolved D. The CDR3 runs 13 residues. Trimming removed 1 base at V and 4 bases at J, with 9 bases between. Per germline, CDR1 SGHDT and CDR2 YYEEEE. The CDR3 here is CASSLRMGYEQYF. The CDR3 bases are TGTGCCAGCAGCTTGCGGATGGGATACGAGCAGTACTTC. The full variable domain, completed using reference TRBV5-6 and TRBJ2-7, is DAGVTQSPTHLIKTRGQQVTLRCSPKSGHDTVSWYQQALGQGPQFIFQYYEEEERQRGNFPDRFSGHQFPNYSSELNVNALLLGDSALYLCASSLRMGYEQYFGPGTRLTVT.

The rearrangement uses TRBV29-1 and TRBJ2-7; 7 bases fit TRBD1. The V gene's germline CDR1 is SQVTM and CDR2 ANQGSEA. The CDR3 has 12 residues. The V gene end was trimmed by 5 bases and the J gene end by 4 bases; junction bases not matched to a gene: 5. CDR3 DNA: TGCAGCGTTCTGACAGGGTCTTACGAGCAGTACTTC. It specifies CSVLTGSYEQYF.

The chain employs TRBV11-2 and TRBJ1-3, with TRBD1 as a possible D gene (6 bases). The germline CDR1 and CDR2 sequences are SGHAT and FQNNGV. Deletions cut 6 bases from V and 0 bases from J, with 15 bases between. The CDR3 covers 16 residues. The CDR3 DNA sequence: TGTGCCAGCAGTTCCCTTAGACAGGACTCTGGAAACACCATATATTTT. Its translation is CASSSLRQDSGNTIYF. The variable domain in full, with the rest retrieved from reference TRBV11-2 and TRBJ1-3, is EAGVAQSPRYKIIEKRQSVAFWCNPISGHATLYWYQQILGQGPKLLIQFQNNGVVDDSQLPKDRFSAERLKGVDSTLKIQPAKLEDSAVYLCASSSLRQDSGNTIYFGEGSWLTVV.

This clone has just one count. The J gene is TRBJ1-2, the V gene TRBV2; the D gene is possibly TRBD1 (5 bases). The CDR3 extends over 13 amino acids. V gave up 9 bases and J gave up 4 bases, with 15 bases separating them. Germline V gene data show CDR1 as SNHLY and CDR2 as FYNNEI. The CDR3 DNA sequence: TGTGCCAGGGGGAGCCCTGACAGCTATGGCTACACCTTC. Its translation: CARGSPDSYGYTF.

Only a few counts were recorded for this clone. This rearrangement joins TRBV5-1 to TRBJ2-1; 7 nucleotides line up with TRBD1. The CDR3 extends over 15 amino acids. V was pared by 6 bases and J by 5 bases, with 11 bases of the junction left unmatched. Germline CDR1 reads SGHRS; CDR2 reads YFSETQ. CDR3 nucleotide sequence: TGCGCCAGCACTCTAGGGGGCTCGGCAAACAATGAGCAGTTCTTC. As protein: CASTLGGSANNEQFF. The whole variable domain, remainder taken from reference TRBV5-1 and TRBJ2-1, is KAGVTQTPRYLIKTRGQQVTLSCSPISGHRSVSWYQQTPGQGLQFLFEYFSETQRNKGNFPGRFSGRQFSNSRSEMNVSTLELGDSALYLCASTLGGSANNEQFFGPGTRLTVL.

The chain recombines TRBV5-4 with TRBJ2-5; weak D call: TRBD1 (7 bases). The end of the DNA fits TRBJ2-7 better, so the J call may be wrong. CDR3 size: 15 residues. Germline CDR1 and CDR2: SGHNT and YYREEE (reference sequence). The CDR3 loop reads CASSLARAGGGEQYF. CDR3 DNA sequence: TGTGCCAGCAGCTTGGCGCGGGCAGGGGGAGGCGAGCAGTACTTC.

The chain recombines TRBV11-2 with TRBJ2-1; D may be TRBD1 (5 bases). With 0 bases removed from V and 5 bases from J, the gap between germline ends came to 11 bases. The CDR3 spans 15 residues. The V gene's germline CDR1 is SGHAT and CDR2 FQNNGV. As DNA, the CDR3 is TGTGCCAGCAGCTTAGAAACAGGTTACAACAATGAGCAGTTCTTC. The encoded protein is CASSLETGYNNEQFF.

V usage is TRBV10-3 and J usage is TRBJ1-2; 10 bases are a match to TRBD1. Germline V gives CDR1 ENHRY, CDR2 SYGVKD. The CDR3 covers 15 residues. Unmatched junction bases numbered 7, after V lost 5 bases and J lost 4 bases. CDR3 loop: CAISHSTGGAYGYTF. The CDR3 region has the DNA TGTGCCATCAGTCATTCGACAGGGGGCGCCTATGGCTACACCTTC.

This clone showed up just once. The J gene is TRBJ2-7, the V gene TRBV9; 10 bases match TRBD2. The V gene end was trimmed by 2 bases and the J gene end by 0 bases; junction bases not matched to a gene: 5. Germline V CDR1 and CDR2: SGDLS, YYNGEE. The CDR3 sequence is 16 residues long. The CDR3 region is CASSVQAGGSSYEQYF. The CDR3 coding sequence is TGTGCCAGCAGCGTTCAAGCGGGGGGGAGCTCCTACGAGCAGTACTTC.

This clone has a single count. The chain carries TRBV5-4 and TRBJ2-7; D gene ambiguous. The V gene's germline CDR1 is SGHNT and CDR2 YYREEE (reference sequence). The V end was cut by 4 bases, the J end by 7 bases, with 21 bases between. The CDR3 runs 15 residues. CDR3 residues: CASSQEPPALREQYF. CDR3 in DNA: TGTGCCAGCAGCCAAGAACCACCCGCCCTACGAGAGCAGTACTTC.

This clone was found once. The chain employs TRBV5-4 and TRBJ2-3, with TRBD2 identical over 10 bases. This CDR3 has 15 residues. V lost 3 bases to trimming and J lost 6 bases; unmatched junction nucleotides: 7. Germline V gene data show CDR1 as SGHNT and CDR2 as YYREEE (reference sequence). The CDR3 DNA sequence: TGTGCCAGCAGCTCCGGACTAGCGGACAGGGATACGCAGTATTTT. This translates into CASSSGLADRDTQYF.